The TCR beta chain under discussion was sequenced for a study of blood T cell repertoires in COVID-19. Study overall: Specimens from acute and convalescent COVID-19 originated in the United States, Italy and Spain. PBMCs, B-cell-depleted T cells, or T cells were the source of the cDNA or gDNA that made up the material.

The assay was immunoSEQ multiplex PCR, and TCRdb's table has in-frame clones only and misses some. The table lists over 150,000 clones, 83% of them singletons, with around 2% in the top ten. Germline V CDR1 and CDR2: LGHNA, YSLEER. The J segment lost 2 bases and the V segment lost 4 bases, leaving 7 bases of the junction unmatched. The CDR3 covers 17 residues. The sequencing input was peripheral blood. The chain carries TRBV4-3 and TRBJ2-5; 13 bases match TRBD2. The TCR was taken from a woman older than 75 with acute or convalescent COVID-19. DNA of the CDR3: TGCGCCAGCAGCCCCGGACTAGCGGGGGCTATACAAGAGACCCAGTACTTC. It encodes CASSPGLAGAIQETQYF.